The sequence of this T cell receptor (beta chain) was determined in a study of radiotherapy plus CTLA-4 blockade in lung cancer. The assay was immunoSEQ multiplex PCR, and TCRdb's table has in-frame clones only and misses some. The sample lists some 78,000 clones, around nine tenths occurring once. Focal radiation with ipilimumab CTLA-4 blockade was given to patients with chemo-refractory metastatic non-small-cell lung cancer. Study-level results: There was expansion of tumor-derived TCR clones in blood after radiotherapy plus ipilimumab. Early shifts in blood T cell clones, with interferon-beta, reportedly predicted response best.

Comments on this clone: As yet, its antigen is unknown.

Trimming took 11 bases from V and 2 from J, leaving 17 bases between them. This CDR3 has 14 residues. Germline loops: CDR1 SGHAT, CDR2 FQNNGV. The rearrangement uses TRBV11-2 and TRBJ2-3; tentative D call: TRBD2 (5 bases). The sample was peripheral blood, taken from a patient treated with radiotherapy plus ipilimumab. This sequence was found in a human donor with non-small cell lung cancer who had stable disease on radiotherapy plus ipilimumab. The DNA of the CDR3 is TGTGCCGGGAGCCGGGATCTTGTCACAGATACGCAGTATTTT. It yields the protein CAGSRDLVTDTQYF.